The clone carrying this T cell receptor (beta chain) has a handful of counts. Its target is unknown. TCRdb used MiXCR to reprocess the 5' RACE reads, holding one entry per CDR3 protein. The data contain 1.5 million to 2 million distinct CDR3 sequences, roughly a third of them singletons. The data are from a study of identical twins. Whole-study findings and limits: Within beta out-of-frame sequences, the excess sharing observed between twins was weaker. Partial confounding of zero-insertion analyses by invariant MAIT and iNKT cells was possible. While abundant cord blood beta clonotypes carried fewer insertions, memory repertoires showed no such pattern. In drawing conclusions, the study used cross-sectional statistical analysis and did not follow the same donors.

Trimming removed 3 bases from V and 2 bases from J, with 8 bases in between. Germline V gene lookup returns CDR1 GTSNPN and CDR2 SVGIG (reference sequence). This CDR3 spans 12 amino acids. The J gene is TRBJ2-7, the V gene TRBV30, with D maybe TRBD1 (5 bases). The sequenced material came from cord blood. This clonotype was sampled from a newborn girl in good health. The CDR3 spells CAWSVRAYEQYF. The CDR3 DNA follows: TGTGCCTGGAGCGTCAGGGCCTACGAGCAGTACTTC.